Below are 30 T cell receptor beta chains sequenced from a single sample in a study of T cell repertoires in cytomegalovirus infection. Their antigens remain unidentified. TCRdb independently ran MiXCR on the reads; one entry per CDR3 protein. The data hold about a million distinct CDR3 sequences, with about 33% observed a single time. The source was cultured CD8+ T cells from PBMCs, collected from culture after CMV antigen stimulation. The receptors were sampled from a human donor in good health (CMV status not recorded). Some clones in this sample may be carry-over from other donors' samples.

This clonotype was seen a few times. The chain carries TRBV20-1 and TRBJ2-7, with a possible D match to TRBD1 (5 bases). V was clipped by 0 bases and J by 2 bases, with 11 bases between them. The CDR3 runs to 14 residues. From germline, CDR1 is DFQATT and CDR2 SNEGSKA (reference sequence). Here the CDR3 reads CSARDTTVTYEQYF. The CDR3, as DNA: TGCAGTGCTAGAGATACGACAGTTACCTACGAGCAGTACTTC.

The sample holds a few counts of this clonotype. This chain joins TRBV7-8 and TRBJ1-1, with D perhaps TRBD1 (5 bases). CDR1 and CDR2 from the germline V gene are SGHVS and FQNEAQ. CDR3 length: 14 amino acids. Trimming removed 7 bases at V and 1 base at J, with 13 bases between. The CDR3 DNA follows: TGTGCCAGCATCCCCGGGGCGGCGAACACTGAAGCTTTCTTT. This translates into CASIPGAANTEAFF.

This chain uses TRBV6-2 or TRBV6-3 with TRBJ1-1; D not resolved. CDR1 is MNHEY, CDR2 SVGEGT, per germline. CDR3 size: 14 residues. Trimming left V 7 bases short and J 0 bases short, with 12 bases between. In nucleotides, the CDR3 is TGTGCCAGCATGGGCTTCCACATGAACACTGAAGCTTTCTTT. It translates to CASMGFHMNTEAFF.

The chain recombines TRBV27 with TRBJ2-1, with D unresolved. Germline CDR1 MNHEY, CDR2 SMNVEV (reference sequence). The CDR3 runs 13 residues. Trimming removed 5 bases at V and 9 bases at J, with 14 bases between. CDR3 in amino acids: CASSLGFRAEQFF. The CDR3 bases are TGTGCCAGCAGTCTAGGGTTTCGCGCTGAGCAGTTCTTC.

This clonotype was recorded at least ten times. This chain joins TRBV7-8 and TRBJ1-6; 8 bases map to TRBD1. V shed 5 bases and J 10 bases; nucleotides not matched to a gene: 13. Germline assignment: CDR1 SGHVS and CDR2 FQNEAQ. The CDR3 is made up of 16 amino acids. CDR3 DNA: TGTGCCAGCAGCGCAAGGGGACAGGTCCTAACCTCACCCCTCCACTTT. It encodes CASSARGQVLTSPLHF. The full variable domain, completed using reference TRBV7-8 and TRBJ1-6, is GAGVSQSPRYKVAKRGQDVALRCDPISGHVSLFWYQQALGQGPEFLTYFQNEAQLDKSGLPSDRFFAERPEGSVSTLKIQRTQQEDSAVYLCASSARGQVLTSPLHFGNGTRLTVT.

The chain couples TRBV13 to TRBJ2-5; 9 nucleotides align to TRBD1. V lost 5 bases to trimming and J lost 5 bases; unmatched junction nucleotides: 6. This CDR3 is built from 14 residues. Germline lookup yields CDR1 PRHDT and CDR2 FYEKMQ (reference sequence). CDR3 amino acids: CASSTHGTGETQYF. The CDR3 nucleotides read TGTGCCAGCAGCACCCACGGGACAGGGGAGACCCAGTACTTC.

This clonotype was seen many times. This chain links TRBV7-2 with TRBJ2-1; D is possibly TRBD1 (6 bases). Germline-derived CDR1 and CDR2 are SGHTA and FQGNSA. Trimming removed 4 bases at V and 10 bases at J, with 14 bases between. This CDR3 comprises 13 residues. This chain's CDR3 is CASSSGAMGEQFF. CDR3 coding DNA: TGTGCCAGCAGCTCAGGGGCGATGGGGGAGCAGTTCTTC. Filled out from reference TRBV7-2 and TRBJ2-1, the complete variable domain reads GAGVSQSPSNKVTEKGKDVELRCDPISGHTALYWYRQSLGQGLEFLIYFQGNSAPDKSGLPSDRFSAERTGGSVSTLTIQRTQQEDSAVYLCASSSGAMGEQFFGPGTRLTVL.

This clonotype was counted a few times. The V call is TRBV7-8, the J call TRBJ2-7, with D possibly TRBD2 on 5 matching bases. V shed 4 bases and J shed 3 bases, with 16 bases lying between them. This CDR3 is built from 15 residues. Germline CDR1 reads SGHVS; CDR2 reads FQNEAQ. CDR3 in DNA: TGTGCCAGCAGCTCCGGGATTGGCAGCTACTACGAGCAGTACGTC. Translating gives CASSSGIGSYYEQYV.

Written as DNA, the CDR3 is TGTGCCAGCAGGCCCCCGGGGACAGGGGCCTACAATGAGCAGTTCTTC. This codes for CASRPPGTGAYNEQFF. The rearrangement uses TRBV7-9 and TRBJ2-1, with TRBD1 matching 10 bases. CDR1 and CDR2 (germline): SEHNR, FQNEAQ (reference sequence). This CDR3 spans 16 amino acids. The V and J ends lost 6 bases and 2 bases, in that order; junction bases with no gene match: 7.

This chain connects TRBV2 to TRBJ1-5; TRBD1 matches at 7 bases. V shed 6 bases and J 5 bases; nucleotides not matched to a gene: 22. From germline, CDR1 is SNHLY and CDR2 FYNNEI. The CDR3 spans 19 residues. Here the CDR3 DNA reads TGTGCCAGCAGCGGCGGGGAGTCCGACAGGGCCCTTCGGGATCAGCCCCAGCATTTT. Amino acids: CASSGGESDRALRDQPQHF. The full variable domain, in which reference TRBV2 and TRBJ1-5 provide the parts outside the CDR3, is EPEVTQTPSHQVTQMGQEVILRCVPISNHLYFYWYRQILGQKVEFLVSFYNNEISEKSEIFDDQFSVERPDGSNFTLKIRSTKLEDSAMYFCASSGGESDRALRDQPQHFGDGTRLSIL.

The chain has TRBV12-3 or TRBV12-4 and TRBJ2-1; D possibly matches TRBD1 or TRBD2 (5 bases each). Trimming took off 3 bases at V and 4 bases at J, with 13 bases between the two ends. The CDR3 has 15 amino acids. This chain's CDR3 is CASSFNEGIYNEQFF. CDR3 bases: TGTGCCAGCAGTTTTAACGAGGGGATATACAATGAGCAGTTCTTC.

This clonotype was detected a few times. The chain carries TRBV20-1 and TRBJ2-7, with D possibly being TRBD1 (5 bases). The CDR3 is 18 amino acids. Trimming pared 4 bases from V and 4 bases from J, leaving 29 bases between. The germline gives CDR1 DFQATT, CDR2 SNEGSKA (reference sequence). CDR3 DNA sequence: TGCAGTGCTACCGGAAGGGGCCATCCCGGGCCGAAAGGTTACGAGCAGTACTTC. As protein: CSATGRGHPGPKGYEQYF.

This clonotype was counted ten times or more. J is TRBJ1-2 and V is TRBV7-8; tentatively, D is TRBD1 (6 bases). CDR3 length: 16 amino acids. Per the germline V gene, CDR1 is SGHVS and CDR2 is FQNEAQ. V lost 4 bases and J 4 bases, leaving 19 bases between the germline ends. In DNA form, the CDR3 reads TGTGCCAGCAGCTCGATGGGGGGGGCGGACCCCTATGGCTACACCTTC. Translated, it gives CASSSMGGADPYGYTF.

V is TRBV6-2 or TRBV6-3 and J is TRBJ1-2; D is perhaps TRBD1 (6 bases). CDR1 and CDR2 (germline): MNHEY, SVGEGT. The germline V and J ends were trimmed by 7 bases and 8 bases, with 20 bases remaining between them. This CDR3 region has 14 residues. CDR3 nucleotide sequence: TGTGCCAGCACCTTCCTCGACAGGAAGAAGGGCTACACCTTC. This codes for CASTFLDRKKGYTF.

V usage is TRBV10-2 and J usage is TRBJ1-1, with D possibly matching TRBD1 (5 bases). Germline CDR1 WSHSY, CDR2 SAAADI. CDR3 size: 14 residues. The V end was cut by 6 bases, the J end by 1 base, with 12 bases between. The CDR3 sequence is CASRERGKNTEAFF. CDR3 in DNA: TGCGCCAGCAGGGAAAGGGGTAAGAACACTGAAGCTTTCTTT.

A few counts support this clonotype. The chain recombines TRBV10-3 with TRBJ2-7, with a weak D call TRBD1 (5 bases). Germline CDR1 ENHRY, CDR2 SYGVKD. CDR3 size: 13 residues. V dropped 6 bases and J dropped 0 bases, with 9 bases sitting between them. The CDR3 DNA sequence: TGTGCCATCAGCTTAGACAGCTCCTACGAGCAGTACTTC. Translating it yields CAISLDSSYEQYF.

This clonotype turned up a few times. The chain uses TRBV7-2 and TRBJ1-5, with unresolved D. V was shortened by 1 base and J by 4 bases, with 8 bases between the two germline ends. The germline CDR1 and CDR2 sequences are SGHTA and FQGNSA. The CDR3 has 14 residues. In DNA form, the CDR3 reads TGTGCCAGCAGCTTAGATCCGATGAATCAGCCCCAGCATTTT. This gives the protein CASSLDPMNQPQHF.

This clonotype showed up just once. The rearrangement joins TRBV7-6 to TRBJ2-3; TRBD2 is a possible D gene (7 bases). The CDR3 is 13 residues long. V was clipped by 4 bases and J by 6 bases, with 11 bases between them. Per germline, CDR1 SGHVS and CDR2 FNYEAQ. As DNA, the CDR3 is TGTGCCAGCAGCTCGCGGGGGCCCGATACGCAGTATTTT. This codes for CASSSRGPDTQYF.

This sequence joins TRBV2 and TRBJ2-7; D is uncertain. Trimming took 2 bases from V and 1 from J, leaving 15 bases between them. This CDR3 is built from 16 residues. Germline CDR1 SNHLY, CDR2 FYNNEI. This chain's CDR3 is CASSEWMQIGSYEQYF. The CDR3 nucleotides read TGTGCCAGCAGTGAATGGATGCAAATAGGGTCCTACGAGCAGTACTTC.

This clonotype was counted between two and nine times. The V and J genes are TRBV6-5 and TRBJ2-7; D assignment may be TRBD1 or TRBD2 (6 bases each). Trimming left V 5 bases short and J 1 base short, with 15 bases between. This CDR3 comprises 15 residues. CDR1 is MNHEY and CDR2 is SVGAGI in the germline V gene. CDR3 loop: CASSTGSGASYEQYV. The CDR3 coding sequence is TGTGCCAGCAGTACGGGGTCGGGGGCGTCCTACGAGCAGTACGTC.

This clonotype was observed a few times. The J gene is TRBJ2-1, the V gene TRBV28; TRBD1 is a possible D gene (6 bases). This CDR3 comprises 15 residues. V lost 7 bases and J 2 bases, leaving 15 bases between the germline ends. Germline loops: CDR1 MDHEN, CDR2 SYDVKM. The CDR3 bases are TGTGCCAGCACCGTCGGAAGGACAGCCTACAATGAGCAGTTCTTC. Translated, it gives CASTVGRTAYNEQFF.

The chain carries TRBV6-6 and TRBJ1-5; no firm D call. There are 12 residues in the CDR3. Per the germline V gene, CDR1 is MNHNY and CDR2 is SVGAGI (reference sequence). V was trimmed by 5 bases and J by 7 bases, leaving 9 bases between them. The CDR3 protein is CASSPPRQPQHF. DNA for the CDR3: TGTGCCAGCAGTCCTCCCAGGCAGCCCCAGCATTTT.

This clonotype showed up just once. The V gene is TRBV6-8, the J gene TRBJ1-1, with D tentatively TRBD1 (5 bases). This CDR3 region has 18 residues. Germline CDR1 MNHGY, CDR2 SAAAGT. V was clipped by 0 bases and J by 6 bases, with 23 bases between them. DNA for the CDR3: TGTGCCAGCAGTTACTCCCCGGGACCGCCATCAGCAAACTCTGAAGCTTTCTTT. Translated: CASSYSPGPPSANSEAFF.

The rearrangement uses TRBV28 and TRBJ1-6, with TRBD1 as a possible D gene (5 bases). Trimming stripped 4 bases from V and 10 bases from J, with 17 bases between. Per germline, CDR1 MDHEN and CDR2 SYDVKM. The CDR3 is 15 amino acids. The CDR3 sequence: CASSSHETVSSPLHF. CDR3 nucleotides: TGTGCCAGCAGTTCCCACGAGACAGTGAGCTCACCCCTCCACTTT.

CDR3 nucleotide sequence: TGTGCCAGCAGCTCCCTCCGGGACAGCAGCATGAACACTGAAGCTTTCTTT. Translating it yields CASSSLRDSSMNTEAFF. The genes are TRBV7-9 and TRBJ1-1; 7 bases agree with TRBD1. CDR1 and CDR2 from the germline V gene are SEHNR and FQNEAQ (reference sequence). CDR3 length: 17 residues. Germline trimming cut 4 bases from V and 0 bases from J; bases unmatched to any gene: 11.

On this clonotype itself: Being one base from a much bigger clone, this may be a read error. V is TRBV19 and J is TRBJ1-1; no firm D call. CDR3 length: 14 amino acids. Deletions cut 9 bases from V and 4 bases from J, with 18 bases between. The V gene's germline CDR1 is LNHDA and CDR2 SQIVND (reference sequence). The CDR3 loop reads CASPWGRLTTEAFF. The CDR3 region has the DNA TGTGCCAGCCCCTGGGGTCGTCTGACCACTGAAGCTTTCTTT. Variable domain in full (rest from reference TRBV19 and TRBJ1-1): DGGITQSPKYLFRKEGQNVTLSCEQNLNHDAMYWYRQDPGQGLRLIYYSQIVNDFQKGDIAEGYSVSREKKESFPLTVTSAQKNPTAFYLCASPWGRLTTEAFFGQGTRLTVV.

In the case of this clonotype: This may stem from a read error, because a much larger clone lies one nucleotide away. J is TRBJ2-2 and V is TRBV7-2, with D possibly TRBD2 on 5 matching bases. V lost 3 bases to trimming and J lost 5 bases, with 19 bases between them. Germline values: CDR1 SGHTA, CDR2 FQGNSA. The CDR3 spans 17 residues. CDR3 sequence: CASSFRGLVVITGELFF. As DNA, the CDR3 is TGTGCCAGCAGCTTCCGGGGTCTGGTAGTGATAACCGGGGAGCTGTTTTTT.

The chain carries TRBV4-1 and TRBJ2-7; perhaps D is TRBD1 or TRBD2 (5 bases each). This CDR3 has 17 amino acids. V lost 0 bases to trimming and J lost 5 bases, with 20 bases between them. The germline V gene encodes CDR1 MGHRA and CDR2 YSYEKL. In DNA, the CDR3 is TGCGCCAGCAGCCAAGACGGCTACCCGGGACCAAGGAACGAGCAGTACTTC. Translated: CASSQDGYPGPRNEQYF.

The chain recombines TRBV6-6 with TRBJ1-5; D uncertain. The CDR3 sequence is 13 residues long. Trimming took 2 bases from V and 5 from J, leaving 7 bases between them. Germline CDR1 reads MNHNY; CDR2 reads SVGAGI (reference sequence). The CDR3 DNA reads TGTGCCAGCAGTTACATCCCCGATCAGCCCCAGCATTTT. Its protein product is CASSYIPDQPQHF.

This clonotype appeared a few times. The chain is built from TRBV19 and TRBJ2-1; D is unclear. The CDR3 extends over 15 amino acids. Looked up from germline, CDR1 is LNHDA and CDR2 is SQIVND (reference sequence). V was shortened by 3 bases and J by 0 bases, with 9 bases between the two germline ends. The CDR3 nucleotides are TGTGCCAGTAGTATCACATTATTCTCCTACAATGAGCAGTTCTTC. This codes for CASSITLFSYNEQFF.